This T cell receptor (beta chain) was observed in a study of early T cells in non-severe SARS-CoV-2 infection. The germline gives CDR1 MDHEN, CDR2 SYDVKM. The V gene lost 6 bases and the J gene lost 4 bases, with 15 bases spanning the gap. The CDR3 spans 15 residues. TCRdb fed the 5' RACE reads into MiXCR, producing one record per CDR3 protein. Of 65,000 to 95,000 distinct CDR3 sequences in the sample, roughly 16% were seen once. The receptor comes from an adult who was a healthcare worker with PCR-confirmed SARS-CoV-2 infection or an uninfected control (not recorded which). The V call is TRBV28, the J call TRBJ1-4; the D gene is possibly TRBD1 (5 bases). Sequenced material: whole blood. The CDR3 DNA reads TGTGCCAGCAGCCGCCCGGGGGGGTATAATGAAAAACTGTTTTTT. Amino acid sequence: CASSRPGGYNEKLFF.